The 4 T cell receptor beta chains in this list originate from one sample, sequenced in a study of blood T cell repertoires in COVID-19. TCRdb's table, derived via immunoSEQ multiplex PCR, lists solely in-frame clones and lacks some. The data hold over 60,000 clones, with about 80% observed a single time. Sequencing was carried out using peripheral blood. The receptors originated from a human donor in a cohort sampled during active COVID-19.

V usage is TRBV9 and J usage is TRBJ2-1; 7 bases map to TRBD2. In germline, CDR1 is SGDLS, CDR2 YYNGEE. Trimming removed 0 bases from V and 9 bases from J; junction bases left unmatched: 9. The CDR3 runs 15 residues. CDR3 sequence: CASSVVGGSFTEQFF. The CDR3 coding sequence is TGTGCCAGCAGCGTAGTAGGCGGGAGCTTTACTGAGCAGTTCTTC.

This rearrangement joins TRBV11-3 to TRBJ2-4; 7 bases fit TRBD1. V lost 5 bases to trimming and J lost 0 bases; unmatched junction nucleotides: 16. The V gene's germline CDR1 is SGHNT and CDR2 YENEEA. The CDR3 is made up of 19 amino acids. CDR3 sequence: CASSLDRSLEKVAKNIQYF. The DNA for the CDR3 is TGTGCCAGCAGCCTGGACAGGTCATTAGAAAAGGTAGCCAAAAACATTCAGTACTTC.

The chain employs TRBV3-1 (or the pseudogene TRBV3-2) and TRBJ2-3, with D unclear. V was cut by 1 base and J by 2 bases, with 7 bases left in between. CDR1 and CDR2 from the germline V gene are LGHDT and YNNKEL (reference sequence). The CDR3 is 14 residues long. CDR3 loop: CASSQGPSTDTQYF. Written as DNA, the CDR3 is TGTGCCAGCAGCCAAGGGCCATCCACAGATACGCAGTATTTT.

The chain recombines TRBV28 with TRBJ2-3; possible D gene TRBD2, 6 bases. Germline assignment: CDR1 MDHEN and CDR2 SYDVKM. This CDR3 has 15 residues. The ends were cut back, 6 bases at V and 6 bases at J, with 19 bases in the middle. The CDR3 DNA sequence: TGTGCCAGCAGCCCTCCTTGGGGGGAGCCGGATACGCAGTATTTT. It translates to CASSPPWGEPDTQYF.